The 27 T cell receptor beta chains presented below share a single source sample, sequenced in a study of blood T cells in healthy people across ages (dated by TCRdb to the mid-2010s). Library method: 5' RACE. Data came from an Illumina HiSeq 2500. A second PCR of roughly 7 to 12 cycles was run with a J-beta primer mix and a sample-barcoded 5' primer. The public reads were quality trimmed at Q25 with fastp and then assembled into clones with MiXCR by TCRdb, keeping productive beta chains. Each entry merges the rows of one CDR3 protein and shows their most common DNA and genes. The sample table lists 1.2 million to 1.5 million distinct CDR3 sequences, roughly 59% of them with a count of one. The ten largest clones take up over 6.5% of the sample. The sequenced sample was blood. These TCRs come from a man younger than 35 in good health.

The chain is built from TRBV10-1 and TRBJ2-2; 8 bases map to TRBD2. The V and J ends lost 3 bases and 8 bases, in that order; junction bases with no gene match: 8. Germline V gene sequence: CDR1 WNHNN, CDR2 SYGVQD (reference sequence). The CDR3 is made up of 15 amino acids. CDR3 nucleotides: TGCGCCAGCAGTGAAGCGGGGGCTGAACCTGGGGAGCTGTTTTTT. As protein: CASSEAGAEPGELFF.

Only a few counts were recorded for this clonotype. The J gene is TRBJ2-1, the V gene TRBV6-5; tentatively, D is TRBD2 (7 bases). CDR1 is MNHEY and CDR2 is SVGAGI in the germline V gene. The germline V and J ends were trimmed by 7 bases and 5 bases, with 21 bases remaining between them. The CDR3 consists of 16 residues. The CDR3 spells CASTLNWGGGNNEQFF. The CDR3 coding sequence is TGTGCCAGCACTCTAAATTGGGGAGGGGGAAACAATGAGCAGTTCTTC.

This clonotype has more than one count but fewer than ten. The rearrangement uses TRBV2 and TRBJ2-5; D gene ambiguous. Trimming pared 9 bases from V and 0 bases from J, leaving 14 bases between. Germline CDR1 is SNHLY and CDR2 is FYNNEI. The CDR3 totals 14 residues. The chain's CDR3 is CARRQDLYQETQYF. Here the CDR3 DNA reads TGTGCCAGAAGACAAGACCTATACCAAGAGACCCAGTACTTC.

This clonotype was counted at least ten times. An end of the junction does not agree with germline; a read error may underlie this. The rearrangement links TRBV29-1 to TRBJ2-3; TRBD1 agrees at 8 bases. The germline V gene has CDR1 SQVTM and CDR2 ANQGSEA. CDR3 length equals 11 residues. The CDR3, as DNA: TGCAGCCTTGACAGGGGTGATACGCAGTATTTT. Encoded protein: CSLDRGDTQYF.

The genes are TRBV20-1 and TRBJ1-4; no clear D. Germline V CDR1 and CDR2: DFQATT, SNEGSKA (reference sequence). This CDR3 contains 13 residues. V dropped 0 bases and J dropped 5 bases, with 7 bases sitting between them. The CDR3 region has the DNA TGCAGTGCTAGAGATGTACTAAATGAAAAACTGTTTTTT. The encoded protein is CSARDVLNEKLFF.

The gene calls are TRBV6-6 and TRBJ1-5, with D possibly matching TRBD1 (5 bases). This CDR3 comprises 12 residues. Germline V gives CDR1 MNHNY, CDR2 SVGAGI (reference sequence). The V end was cut by 8 bases, the J end by 7 bases, with 12 bases between. As DNA, the CDR3 is TGTGCCAGCGGTACCCCAGGGCAGCCCCAGCATTTT. Its translation is CASGTPGQPQHF.

This sequence joins TRBV18 and TRBJ1-4; D might be TRBD1 (6 bases). The germline V gene encodes CDR1 KGHSH and CDR2 LQKENI. Trimming stripped 1 base from V and 2 bases from J, with 8 bases between. The CDR3 extends over 15 amino acids. The CDR3 region has the DNA TGTGCCAGCTCACCACAGGGGGTGACTAATGAAAAACTGTTTTTT. Amino acid sequence: CASSPQGVTNEKLFF. Together with reference TRBV18 and TRBJ1-4, the CDR3 gives the full variable domain: NAGVMQNPRHLVRRRGQEARLRCSPMKGHSHVYWYRQLPEEGLKFMVYLQKENIIDESGMPKERFSAEFPKEGPSILRIQQVVRGDSAAYFCASSPQGVTNEKLFFGSGTQLSVL.

In this sample, this clonotype turned up a few times. The chain couples TRBV10-3 to TRBJ1-6; 8 bases match TRBD1. The CDR3 totals 13 residues. V dropped 6 bases and J dropped 9; count of bases not matched to a gene: 4. Germline values: CDR1 ENHRY, CDR2 SYGVKD. The CDR3 is CAIRGTGGSPLHF. CDR3 coding DNA: TGTGCCATCAGAGGTACAGGGGGTTCACCCCTCCACTTT.

This clonotype was observed a few times. V and J are TRBV4-1 and TRBJ2-1; D is unresolved. The V end was cut by 1 base, the J end by 0 bases, with 7 bases between. This CDR3 contains 15 residues. Germline V gives CDR1 MGHRA, CDR2 YSYEKL. The CDR3 DNA is TGCGCCAGCAGCCAAGCTTCGGACTCCTACAATGAGCAGTTCTTC. Protein product: CASSQASDSYNEQFF.

The V call is TRBV6-2 or TRBV6-3, the J call TRBJ2-6; 8 bases align to TRBD1. Germline V gene lookup returns CDR1 MNHEY and CDR2 SVGEGT. This CDR3 has 13 residues. Germline trimming cut 5 bases from V and 11 bases from J; bases unmatched to any gene: 5. The CDR3 here is CASSQDRVDVLTF. CDR3 coding DNA: TGTGCCAGCAGTCAGGACAGGGTCGACGTCCTGACTTTC.

This chain uses TRBV25-1 with TRBJ2-2, with TRBD1 identical over 7 bases. CDR3 length: 13 amino acids. The germline V gene encodes CDR1 MGHDK and CDR2 SYGVNS. Trimming took 10 bases from V and 2 from J; bases not matched to a gene: 4. CDR3 residues: CAMTGTNTGELFF. CDR3 sequence (DNA): TGTGCCATGACAGGGACCAACACCGGGGAGCTGTTTTTT.

A few counts support this clonotype. This rearrangement joins TRBV9 to TRBJ2-7; D possibly corresponds to TRBD1 (5 bases). Looked up from germline, CDR1 is SGDLS and CDR2 is YYNGEE. CDR3 length equals 12 residues. Trimming stripped 3 bases from V and 3 bases from J, with 7 bases between. CDR3 sequence: CASSADNYEQYF. The CDR3 DNA is TGTGCCAGCAGCGCGGACAACTACGAGCAGTACTTC.

V usage is TRBV4-2 and J usage is TRBJ2-3; 14 bases agree with TRBD2. This CDR3 comprises 18 residues. With 3 bases clipped from V and 6 bases from J, the junction kept 11 bases outside the gene matches. The V gene's germline CDR1 is LGHNA and CDR2 YNFKEQ. The CDR3 DNA follows: TGTGCCAGCAGCCAGGGGGGGACTAGCGGGGGAGTTAGGGATACGCAGTATTTT. As protein: CASSQGGTSGGVRDTQYF.

The chain uses TRBV6-1 and TRBJ2-5; 10 bases agree with TRBD1. The assigned J gene may be wrong: the sequence end matches TRBJ2-7 better. This CDR3 is built from 15 residues. Germline CDR1 reads MNHNS; CDR2 reads SASEGT. DNA of the CDR3: TGTGCCAGCAGATGGTTCCGACAGGGGGCCGACGAGCAGTACTTC. Translating it yields CASRWFRQGADEQYF.

The chain uses TRBV20-1 and TRBJ2-7; D uncertain. CDR3 length: 13 residues. Germline V CDR1 and CDR2: DFQATT, SNEGSKA (reference sequence). Trimming stripped 6 bases from V and 3 bases from J, with 15 bases between. This chain's CDR3 is CSAELIEGYEQYF. CDR3 nucleotide sequence: TGCAGTGCCGAGCTGATCGAAGGCTACGAGCAGTACTTC.

This rearrangement joins TRBV10-3 to TRBJ1-2; D is ambiguous. CDR3 size: 16 residues. Trimming left V 0 bases short and J 5 bases short, with 16 bases between. Germline V gene lookup returns CDR1 ENHRY and CDR2 SYGVKD. The CDR3 DNA sequence: TGTGCCATCAGTGAGTCTCGAGAAAGGAACGGGTATGGCTACACCTTC. Translating gives CAISESRERNGYGYTF.

The chain links TRBV2 to TRBJ1-5, with a tentative D call TRBD1 (5 bases). The germline V gene has CDR1 SNHLY and CDR2 FYNNEI. This CDR3 comprises 16 residues. Trimming pared 7 bases from V and 1 base from J, leaving 17 bases between. CDR3: CASKSPQARSNQPQHF. The CDR3 DNA is TGTGCCAGCAAAAGCCCACAGGCCCGAAGCAATCAGCCCCAGCATTTT.

The rearrangement joins TRBV27 to TRBJ2-1; 15 bases are shared with TRBD2. CDR3 length: 20 residues. V lost 6 bases and J lost 8; bases outside the gene matches: 20. Germline V gives CDR1 MNHEY, CDR2 SMNVEV (reference sequence). CDR3 region: CASSLYAFTGTSGRIHEQFF. The CDR3 nucleotides read TGTGCCAGCAGCCTATACGCATTTACCGGGACTAGCGGGAGGATCCATGAGCAGTTCTTC.

This clonotype turned up a few times. J is TRBJ2-3 and V is TRBV5-1; TRBD2 aligns across 9 bases. The V segment lost 0 bases and the J segment 4 bases; nucleotides outside the gene matches: 6. CDR3 size: 16 residues. Germline CDR1 is SGHRS and CDR2 is YFSETQ. The CDR3 nucleotides read TGCGCCAGCAGCTTGGTGCCTAGCGGGAATGCAGATACGCAGTATTTT. It encodes CASSLVPSGNADTQYF.

This rearrangement joins TRBV4-1 to TRBJ1-2; TRBD1 is a possible D gene (6 bases). Germline V gene data show CDR1 as MGHRA and CDR2 as YSYEKL. The CDR3 extends over 15 amino acids. Trimming took off 2 bases at V and 5 bases at J, with 15 bases between the two ends. In DNA, the CDR3 is TGCGCCAGCAGCCAACCGGGGGGCAGGGAGTATGGCTACACCTTC. This sequence encodes CASSQPGGREYGYTF.

This clonotype was seen only a few times. The gene calls are TRBV3-1 and TRBJ2-7; 7 bases are a match to TRBD1. Per germline, CDR1 LGHDT and CDR2 YNNKEL (reference sequence). The CDR3 spans 16 residues. Trimming removed 1 base from V and 0 bases from J; junction bases left unmatched: 6. CDR3 region: CASSQGGPGGSYEQYF. In DNA form, the CDR3 reads TGTGCCAGCAGCCAAGGTGGCCCAGGGGGCTCCTACGAGCAGTACTTC.

This clonotype turned up a few times. CDR3 in amino acids: CSASQLTSSYNEQFF. CDR3 in DNA: TGCAGTGCTTCCCAGCTGACTAGTTCGTACAATGAGCAGTTCTTC. The gene calls are TRBV20-1 and TRBJ2-1; possibly TRBD2 for D (6 bases). This CDR3 spans 15 amino acids. V gave up 5 bases and J gave up 4 bases, with 18 bases separating them. The germline V gene has CDR1 DFQATT and CDR2 SNEGSKA (reference sequence).

V and J are TRBV11-2 and TRBJ2-7; 13 bases line up with TRBD2. J gave up 4 bases and V 3 bases, and 6 bases lay outside the gene matches. The CDR3 sequence is 16 residues long. CDR1 and CDR2 from the germline V gene are SGHAT and FQNNGV. The CDR3 DNA is TGTGCCAGCAGCTTGGGGACTAGCGGGGAGTCGTACGAGCAGTACTTC. This sequence encodes CASSLGTSGESYEQYF.

J is TRBJ2-1 and V is TRBV7-9; 12 bases fit TRBD2. Germline V CDR1 and CDR2: SEHNR, FQNEAQ (reference sequence). The CDR3 extends over 16 amino acids. V lost 5 bases to trimming and J lost 8 bases; unmatched junction nucleotides: 10. CDR3 in DNA: TGTGCCAGCAGCCCCCCGCTAGCGGGAGGGCCATATGAGCAGTTCTTC. Amino acid sequence: CASSPPLAGGPYEQFF.

This clonotype has at least ten counts. The CDR3 loop reads CASSTTVDTQYF. CDR3 DNA sequence: TGTGCCAGCAGTACCACCGTGGATACGCAGTATTTT. The gene calls are TRBV12-3 or TRBV12-4 and TRBJ2-3; D remains unclear. Trimming left V 5 bases short and J 6 bases short, with 9 bases between. The CDR3 sequence is 12 residues long.

The CDR3 DNA sequence: TGTGCCAGCAGCCCGTTGACGGGACTGTACACAGATACGCAGTATTTT. It yields the protein CASSPLTGLYTDTQYF. The chain has TRBV6-2 or TRBV6-3 and TRBJ2-3, with a tentative D call TRBD2 (6 bases). Germline V gene data show CDR1 as MNHEY and CDR2 as SVGEGT. The length of the CDR3 is 16 residues. V was clipped by 6 bases and J by 2 bases, with 18 bases between them.

This sequence joins TRBV20-1 and TRBJ2-1; D is perhaps TRBD2 (6 bases). This CDR3 has 14 residues. Trimming shortened V by 4 bases and J by 5 bases, and 15 bases separated the two germline ends. CDR1 DFQATT and CDR2 SNEGSKA come from the germline V gene (reference sequence). CDR3 loop: CSATPGTYDNEQFF. The CDR3 region has the DNA TGCAGTGCTACGCCCGGGACTTACGACAATGAGCAGTTCTTC.